This is a list of T cell receptor beta chains from one sample in a study of response to subunit inactivated influenza vaccine. TCRdb used MiXCR to reprocess the RT-PCR reads, holding one entry per CDR3 protein. This sample has 860,000 or so distinct CDR3 sequences, with 21% found just once. The sequencing used PBMCs from blood, collected about 5 days after vaccination. The source of these receptors is a man aged 45-65 years who received an inactivated influenza vaccine. Each CDR3 is given with its conserved first and last residue. Each record gives: CDR3 protein, CDR3 DNA, D gene, J gene, clone size, V gene. The D gene is left open where the match is weak. Clone sizes are given selectively: once, few, many, or a class where the clone is expanded.

CASSLAPGGSADTQYF,TGTGCCAGCAGCTTGGCCCCGGGGGGGTCTGCAGATACGCAGTATTTT,TRBD2,TRBJ2-3,few,TRBV5-4
CASSPMGDLKMNTEAFF,TGCGCCAGCAGCCCAATGGGGGACCTTAAAATGAACACTGAAGCTTTCTTT,-,TRBJ1-1,few,TRBV4-3
CASSFQGEDSGNTIYF,TGCGCCAGCAGCTTCCAGGGTGAAGACTCTGGAAACACCATATATTTT,-,TRBJ1-3,-,TRBV5-1
CSAPGLTPDTQYF,TGCAGTGCCCCGGGGCTCACCCCAGATACGCAGTATTTT,-,TRBJ2-3,-,TRBV20-1
CASSPRGGLSYEQYF,TGTGCCAGCAGTCCGAGAGGGGGCCTCTCCTACGAGCAGTACTTC,TRBD1,TRBJ2-7,-,TRBV27
CASCTGTTGWNEQFF,TGTGCCAGCTGCACTGGTACGACAGGGTGGAATGAGCAGTTCTTC,TRBD1,TRBJ2-1,few,TRBV6-2/TRBV6-3
CASSPGLDSPLHF,TGTGCCAGCTCACCAGGGCTGGATTCACCCCTCCACTTT,-,TRBJ1-6,-,TRBV18
CASSPDRGSTDTQYF,TGTGCCAGTAGTCCGGACAGGGGAAGCACAGATACGCAGTATTTT,TRBD1,TRBJ2-3,many,TRBV19
CASFVRNPGVTGELFF,TGTGCCAGCTTTGTTAGAAATCCCGGGGTGACCGGGGAGCTGTTTTTT,-,TRBJ2-2,-,TRBV6-1
CASSTSGTGRADTQYF,TGTGCCAGCAGTACCTCCGGGACAGGGAGGGCAGATACGCAGTATTTT,TRBD1,TRBJ2-3,few,TRBV12-3/TRBV12-4
CASSGAGSPYEQYF,TGTGCCAGCAGTGGAGCCGGGTCACCTTACGAGCAGTACTTC,-,TRBJ2-7,few,TRBV6-2/TRBV6-3
CCADRSGAEHYNEQFF,TGCTGTGCTGACCGCTCCGGAGCGGAGCACTACAATGAGCAGTTCTTC,-,TRBJ2-1,once,TRBV20-1
CASSQRGSTGTQYF,TGCGCCAGCAGCCAAAGGGGGTCCACAGGGACCCAGTACTTC,-,TRBJ2-5,-,TRBV4-3
CASNTSTSGKNTGELFF,TGTGCCAGCAATACGAGCACTAGCGGAAAGAACACCGGGGAGCTGTTTTTT,-,TRBJ2-2,-,TRBV21-1
CASSQISEQGGATDTQYF,TGTGCCAGCAGCCAAATATCAGAACAGGGAGGAGCCACGGATACGCAGTATTTT,-,TRBJ2-3,-,TRBV3-1
CSAGRDTLRPYEQYF,TGCAGTGCTGGCCGGGACACCTTACGCCCCTACGAGCAGTACTTC,-,TRBJ2-7,-,TRBV20-1
CASSRDRRYGYTF,TGTGCCAGTAGCCGGGACAGGCGTTATGGCTACACCTTC,TRBD1,TRBJ1-2,few,TRBV19
CASSWTGTAAYEQYF,TGTGCCAGCAGTTGGACCGGGACTGCAGCCTACGAGCAGTACTTC,-,TRBJ2-7,-,TRBV28
CASSQLPSTDTQYF,TGCGCCAGCAGCCAACTCCCCAGCACAGATACGCAGTATTTT,-,TRBJ2-3,-,TRBV4-3
CASSLGGIEADTQYF,TGTGCCAGCAGCCTCGGTGGGATTGAGGCAGATACGCAGTATTTT,-,TRBJ2-3,-,TRBV11-3
CSARLVIDTQYF,TGCAGTGCTAGGCTAGTAATAGATACGCAGTATTTT,-,TRBJ2-3,-,TRBV20-1
CASSLWGQGNQPQHF,TGTGCCAGCAGTTTGTGGGGGCAGGGCAATCAGCCCCAGCATTTT,-,TRBJ1-5,-,TRBV12-3/TRBV12-4
CASMGGPGVMFF,TGTGCCAGCATGGGGGGGCCAGGGGTGATGTTTTTT,-,TRBJ1-4,many,TRBV6-5
CASSLEGYDNEKLFF,TGTGCCAGCAGCTTGGAGGGGTACGATAATGAAAAACTGTTTTTT,-,TRBJ1-4,-,TRBV5-6
CASSRGQGGRETQYF,TGTGCCAGCAGCAGAGGACAGGGGGGCCGAGAGACCCAGTACTTC,TRBD1,TRBJ2-5,few,TRBV7-6
CASSQYGHGQSSLHF,TGCGCCAGCAGCCAATACGGACACGGACAGTCGTCCCTCCACTTT,-,TRBJ1-6,-,TRBV4-1
CASSFTERDTQYF,TGTGCCAGCAGCTTTACGGAACGAGATACGCAGTATTTT,-,TRBJ2-3,many,TRBV5-4
CASRYDPTGELFF,TGTGCCAGCAGATATGACCCCACCGGGGAGCTGTTTTTT,-,TRBJ2-2,few,TRBV13
CASRWTGGDGHYNEQFF,TGTGCCAGCAGGTGGACAGGGGGCGACGGTCACTACAATGAGCAGTTCTTC,TRBD1,TRBJ2-1,-,TRBV12-3/TRBV12-4
CASSLGPGPSYEQYF,TGTGCCAGCAGCCTCGGTCCGGGACCGAGCTACGAGCAGTACTTC,-,TRBJ2-7,-,TRBV6-2/TRBV6-3
CASTPQGNQPQHF,TGTGCCAGCACTCCGCAGGGAAATCAGCCCCAGCATTTT,-,TRBJ1-5,-,TRBV12-3/TRBV12-4
CSAIPRASQETQYF,TGCAGTGCTATCCCCCGGGCTAGCCAAGAGACCCAGTACTTC,-,TRBJ2-5,-,TRBV20-1
CASSGGTGGFYEQYF,TGTGCCAGCAGCGGTGGGACAGGGGGATTCTACGAGCAGTACTTC,TRBD1,TRBJ2-7,many,TRBV9
CASSHGITQYF,TGTGCCAGCAGTCACGGAATCACCCAGTACTTC,-,TRBJ2-5,-,TRBV12-3/TRBV12-4
CASSPRVQVSPLHF,TGTGCCAGCAGTCCCAGGGTACAGGTTTCACCCCTCCACTTT,-,TRBJ1-6,few,TRBV28
CASSSSTSRSTDTQYF,TGCGCCAGCAGCTCCTCAACTAGCAGATCCACAGATACGCAGTATTTT,-,TRBJ2-3,-,TRBV5-1
CASSLTGTSGSSYNEQFF,TGTGCCAGCAGCTTAACGGGGACTAGCGGGAGTTCCTACAATGAGCAGTTCTTC,TRBD2,TRBJ2-1,-,TRBV7-3
CASSLGQGTEQYF,TGTGCCAGCAGCCTCGGCCAAGGTACCGAGCAGTACTTC,-,TRBJ2-7,-,TRBV14
CASSRTAAFGAFF,TGTGCCAGCAGCCGGACAGCCGCCTTCGGGGCTTTCTTT,-,TRBJ1-1,many,TRBV14
CSAHSGSTDTQYF,TGCAGTGCCCACTCGGGGAGCACAGATACGCAGTATTTT,-,TRBJ2-3,few,TRBV20-1
CCARDFFGENQETQYF,TGCTGTGCTAGAGATTTTTTTGGGGAGAACCAAGAGACCCAGTACTTC,-,TRBJ2-5,-,TRBV20-1
CSAITGSYGYTF,TGCAGTGCTATAACCGGGAGCTATGGCTACACCTTC,-,TRBJ1-2,-,TRBV20-1
CSVLLARNEQFF,TGCAGCGTTCTACTAGCTAGGAATGAGCAGTTCTTC,-,TRBJ2-1,few,TRBV29-1
CASSLTFKGRDEKLFF,TGCGCCAGCAGCCTCACTTTTAAGGGCAGGGATGAAAAACTGTTTTTT,-,TRBJ1-4,few,TRBV4-1
CASRGNGADYYEQYF,TGTGCCAGCAGGGGGAACGGGGCAGACTACTACGAGCAGTACTTC,-,TRBJ2-7,few,TRBV7-3
CASSLTAAYNSPLHF,TGTGCCAGCAGTTTAACAGCCGCGTATAATTCACCCCTCCACTTT,-,TRBJ1-6,-,TRBV12-3/TRBV12-4
CASSLVGGRTDEQFF,TGTGCCAGCAGCTTAGTGGGCGGGAGAACCGATGAGCAGTTCTTC,TRBD2,TRBJ2-1,few,TRBV11-3
CASSSQGARLNEQFF,TGCGCCAGCAGCTCCCAGGGGGCGCGATTGAATGAGCAGTTCTTC,TRBD1,TRBJ2-1,-,TRBV5-1
CSAREGVGTEAFF,TGCAGCGCCCGAGAGGGCGTGGGGACTGAAGCTTTCTTT,-,TRBJ1-1,few,TRBV29-1
CASSPGTASEQYF,TGTGCCAGCTCACCCGGGACAGCCAGCGAGCAGTACTTC,TRBD1,TRBJ2-7,-,TRBV18
CASRNTLGWGEGEKLFF,TGTGCCAGTAGAAACACCCTAGGTTGGGGAGAAGGTGAAAAACTGTTTTTT,-,TRBJ1-4,-,TRBV28
CSALKTSFSSYNEQFF,TGCAGTGCTTTAAAGACATCCTTCAGCTCCTACAATGAGCAGTTCTTC,-,TRBJ2-1,many,TRBV20-1
CSARLAFDTQYF,TGCAGTGCTAGGCTAGCGTTTGATACGCAGTATTTT,-,TRBJ2-3,-,TRBV20-1
CASSLNVGDYEQYF,TGTGCCAGCAGCTTGAACGTAGGAGACTACGAGCAGTACTTC,-,TRBJ2-7,-,TRBV7-6
CASSAYDTQYF,TGTGCCAGCAGTGCCTACGATACGCAGTATTTT,-,TRBJ2-3,-,TRBV12-3/TRBV12-4
CSAVHRGRDEKLFF,TGCAGTGCTGTCCACAGGGGCAGGGATGAAAAACTGTTTTTT,TRBD1,TRBJ1-4,few,TRBV20-1
CASSQDRGIGYGYTF,TGTGCCAGCAGCCAAGATAGGGGTATCGGCTATGGCTACACCTTC,-,TRBJ1-2,few,TRBV4-2
CASSLTGGRDYGYTF,TGTGCCAGCAGCTTGACAGGGGGCCGGGACTATGGCTACACCTTC,TRBD1,TRBJ1-2,once,TRBV7-9
CASSHAGDGEQYF,TGTGCCAGCAGCCATGCAGGGGATGGTGAGCAGTACTTC,-,TRBJ2-7,many,TRBV4-2
CASSYGTGAREKLFF,TGTGCCAGCAGCTACGGGACAGGGGCTCGTGAAAAACTGTTTTTT,TRBD1,TRBJ1-4,few,TRBV6-5